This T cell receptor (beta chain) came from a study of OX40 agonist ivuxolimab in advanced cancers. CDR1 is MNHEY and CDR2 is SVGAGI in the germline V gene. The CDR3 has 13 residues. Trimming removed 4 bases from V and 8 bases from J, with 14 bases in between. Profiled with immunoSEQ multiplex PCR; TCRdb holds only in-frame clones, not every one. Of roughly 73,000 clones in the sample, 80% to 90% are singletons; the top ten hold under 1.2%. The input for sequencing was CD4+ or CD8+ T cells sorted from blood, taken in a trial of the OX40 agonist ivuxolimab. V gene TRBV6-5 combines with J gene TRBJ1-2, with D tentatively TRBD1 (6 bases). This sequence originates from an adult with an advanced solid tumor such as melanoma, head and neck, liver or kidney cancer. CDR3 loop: CASSFEQGLGYTF. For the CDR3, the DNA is TGTGCCAGCAGTTTTGAACAGGGACTCGGCTACACCTTC.